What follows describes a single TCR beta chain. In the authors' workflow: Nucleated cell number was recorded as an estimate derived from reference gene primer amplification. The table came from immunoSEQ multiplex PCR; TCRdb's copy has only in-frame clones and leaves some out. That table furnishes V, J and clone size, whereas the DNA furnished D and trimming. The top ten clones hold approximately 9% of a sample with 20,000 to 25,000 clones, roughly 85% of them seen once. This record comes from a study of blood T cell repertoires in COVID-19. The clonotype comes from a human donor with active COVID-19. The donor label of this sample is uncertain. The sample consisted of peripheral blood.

CDR3 in DNA: TGTGCCAGCAGATCAACAGGGTTTAAGTACTACGAGCAGTACTTC. It translates to CASRSTGFKYYEQYF. The rearrangement uses TRBV27 and TRBJ2-7; tentatively, D is TRBD1 (6 bases). CDR1 and CDR2 (germline): MNHEY, SMNVEV (reference sequence). The CDR3 runs to 15 residues. Trimming shortened V by 6 bases and J by 3 bases, and 18 bases separated the two germline ends.